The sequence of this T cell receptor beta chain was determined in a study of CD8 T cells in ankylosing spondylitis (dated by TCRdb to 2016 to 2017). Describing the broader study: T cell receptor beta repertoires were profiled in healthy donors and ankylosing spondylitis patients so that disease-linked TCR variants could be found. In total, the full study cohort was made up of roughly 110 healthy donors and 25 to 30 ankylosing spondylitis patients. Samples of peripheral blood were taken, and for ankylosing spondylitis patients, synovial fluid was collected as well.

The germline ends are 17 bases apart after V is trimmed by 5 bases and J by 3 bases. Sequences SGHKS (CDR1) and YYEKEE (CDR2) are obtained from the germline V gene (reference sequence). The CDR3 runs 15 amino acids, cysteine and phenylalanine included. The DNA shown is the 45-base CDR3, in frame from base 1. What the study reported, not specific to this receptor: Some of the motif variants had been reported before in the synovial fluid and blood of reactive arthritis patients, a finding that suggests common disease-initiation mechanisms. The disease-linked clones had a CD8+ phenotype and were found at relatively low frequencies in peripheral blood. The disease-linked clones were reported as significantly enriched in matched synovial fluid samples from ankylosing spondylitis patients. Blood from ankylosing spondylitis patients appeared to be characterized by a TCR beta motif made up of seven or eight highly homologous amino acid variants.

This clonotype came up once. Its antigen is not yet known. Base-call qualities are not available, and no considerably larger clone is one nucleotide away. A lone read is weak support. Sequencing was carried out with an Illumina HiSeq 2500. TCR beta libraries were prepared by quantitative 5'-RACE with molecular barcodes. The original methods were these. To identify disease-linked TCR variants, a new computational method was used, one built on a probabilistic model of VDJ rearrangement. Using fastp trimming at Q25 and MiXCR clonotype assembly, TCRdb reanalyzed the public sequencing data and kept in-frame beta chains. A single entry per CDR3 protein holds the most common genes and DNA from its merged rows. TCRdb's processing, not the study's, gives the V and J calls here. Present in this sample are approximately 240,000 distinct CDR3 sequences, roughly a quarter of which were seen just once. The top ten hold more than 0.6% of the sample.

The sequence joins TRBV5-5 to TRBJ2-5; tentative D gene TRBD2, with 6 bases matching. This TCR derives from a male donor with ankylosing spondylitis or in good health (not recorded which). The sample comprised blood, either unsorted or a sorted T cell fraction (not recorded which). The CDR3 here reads CASSFAPDYEETQYF. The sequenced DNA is TGTGCCAGCAGTTTTGCCCCGGACTACGAAGAGACCCAGTACTTC.